This T cell receptor (beta chain) was documented in a study of cytomegalovirus exposure and HLA in healthy donors. This CDR3 has 16 amino acids. V lost 1 base and J 0 bases, leaving 13 bases between the germline ends. Germline V gives CDR1 SGHTA, CDR2 FQGNSA. Turning to this clone: Its specificity is unknown.

Data came from immunoSEQ multiplex PCR; TCRdb stores just in-frame clones and leaves some out. This table has about 330,000 clones, 75% to 90% appearing once. Study-wide results and limits: A classifier reportedly called cytomegalovirus status with high sensitivity and specificity. In vitro assays verified that three CMV-associated chains recognized CMV antigens specifically. Cytomegalovirus association was assigned to some 160 TCR beta chains.

The chain carries TRBV7-2 and TRBJ2-7; D remains ambiguous. The receptor was derived from a woman aged 25 to 39 in good health and CMV-seropositive. Sample: PBMCs. CDR3 in DNA: TGTGCCAGCAGCTTAGTCGGGTCCCAGAGCTCCTACGAGCAGTACTTC. Its translation: CASSLVGSQSSYEQYF.